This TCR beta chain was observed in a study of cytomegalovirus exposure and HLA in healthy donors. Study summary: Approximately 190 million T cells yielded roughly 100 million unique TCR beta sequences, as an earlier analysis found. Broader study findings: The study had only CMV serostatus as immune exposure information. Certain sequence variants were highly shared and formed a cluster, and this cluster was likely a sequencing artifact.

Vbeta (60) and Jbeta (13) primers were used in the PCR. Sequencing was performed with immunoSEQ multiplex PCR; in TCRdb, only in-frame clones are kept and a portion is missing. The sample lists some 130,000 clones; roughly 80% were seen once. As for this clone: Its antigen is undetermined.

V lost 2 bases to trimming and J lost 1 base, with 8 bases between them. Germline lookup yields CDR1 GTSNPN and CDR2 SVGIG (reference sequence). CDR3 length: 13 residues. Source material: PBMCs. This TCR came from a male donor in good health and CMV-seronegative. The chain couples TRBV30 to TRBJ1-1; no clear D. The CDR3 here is CAWSRQGNTEAFF. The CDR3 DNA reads TGTGCCTGGAGTAGACAAGGGAACACTGAAGCTTTCTTT.